A selection of T cell receptor beta chains follows, all from one sample in a study of post-analysis software for immune sequencing data. One entry per CDR3 protein results from TCRdb running MiXCR on the PCR reads. The sample has about half a million distinct CDR3 sequences; around a third are singletons. Sequencing was performed on blood. The receptors were sampled from a girl aged 2-17 years with multiple sclerosis. Both conserved end residues are part of each CDR3. Each record gives: CDR3 DNA, CDR3 protein, clone size, J gene, V gene, D gene. The D gene is left open where the match is weak. Size values are once, few and many counts, or a class for expanded clones, and some rows have none.

CDR3 DNA: TGCAGTGCTAGAAAGGGAGGGACAGATACGCAGTATTTT; CDR3 protein: CSARKGGTDTQYF; clone size: many; J gene: TRBJ2-3; V gene: TRBV20-1; D gene: TRBD2
CDR3 DNA: TGTGCCAGCAGCTTCAACAGGGGCAATGAGCAGTTCTTC; CDR3 protein: CASSFNRGNEQFF; clone size: few; J gene: TRBJ2-1; V gene: TRBV7-2; D gene: TRBD1
CDR3 DNA: TGTGCCAGCAGCTTGCCCCGGGGACTAATGGGGACCCAGTACTTC; CDR3 protein: CASSLPRGLMGTQYF; clone size: -; J gene: TRBJ2-5; V gene: TRBV11-2; D gene: TRBD2
CDR3 DNA: TGCAGTGCCTTGCAGGGGGGGAGACAAGAGACCCAGTACTTC; CDR3 protein: CSALQGGRQETQYF; clone size: -; J gene: TRBJ2-5; V gene: TRBV20-1; D gene: -
CDR3 DNA: TGTGCCAGCAGTTTAAGGCGGGGGGCCTCCTACGAGCAGTACTTC; CDR3 protein: CASSLRRGASYEQYF; clone size: few; J gene: TRBJ2-7; V gene: TRBV27; D gene: TRBD2
CDR3 DNA: TGTGCCAGCAGCCAAGATGTGAGCTACAATGAGCAGTTCTTC; CDR3 protein: CASSQDVSYNEQFF; clone size: -; J gene: TRBJ2-1; V gene: TRBV3-1; D gene: -
CDR3 DNA: TGCAGTGCTAGTGAAGTTAGTACGGCAACGCAGGATTTT; CDR3 protein: CSASEVSTATQDF; clone size: -; J gene: TRBJ2-3; V gene: TRBV20-1; D gene: -
CDR3 DNA: TGTGCCAGCAGCCCCATGGGACGCATCCCCCCGGGTCCAGATACGCAGTATTTT; CDR3 protein: CASSPMGRIPPGPDTQYF; clone size: -; J gene: TRBJ2-3; V gene: TRBV12-3/TRBV12-4; D gene: -
CDR3 DNA: TGTGCCAGTCACAGCCAAGAACAAGAGACCCAGTACTTC; CDR3 protein: CASHSQEQETQYF; clone size: few; J gene: TRBJ2-5; V gene: TRBV6-6; D gene: -
CDR3 DNA: TGTGCCAGCAGCTCCAAAGAACTGGGACAGGGTTTCTCTGGGGCCAACGTCCTGACTTTC; CDR3 protein: CASSSKELGQGFSGANVLTF; clone size: many; J gene: TRBJ2-6; V gene: TRBV7-3; D gene: TRBD1
CDR3 DNA: TGTGCCAGCAGTTACTCCTATCCAGGGGGCAACGAGCAGTACTTC; CDR3 protein: CASSYSYPGGNEQYF; clone size: -; J gene: TRBJ2-7; V gene: TRBV6-5; D gene: TRBD1
CDR3 DNA: TGTGCCAGCAGCTTACGGCTAGCGGGGAGATACGGCAATGAGCAGTTCTTC; CDR3 protein: CASSLRLAGRYGNEQFF; clone size: few; J gene: TRBJ2-1; V gene: TRBV7-2; D gene: TRBD2
CDR3 DNA: TGTGCCAGCAGCCGCTCCGGGACAGTCTATGAAAAACTGTTTTTT; CDR3 protein: CASSRSGTVYEKLFF; clone size: -; J gene: TRBJ1-4; V gene: TRBV5-5; D gene: TRBD1
CDR3 DNA: TGCAGTGCTAGAGGGGAGGCTAGCCTTTTCTTAGAGACCCAGTACTTC; CDR3 protein: CSARGEASLFLETQYF; clone size: few; J gene: TRBJ2-5; V gene: TRBV20-1; D gene: -
CDR3 DNA: TGCGCCAGCAGCTTGGCGGACAACACCTACAATGAGCAGTACTTC; CDR3 protein: CASSLADNTYNEQYF; clone size: -; J gene: TRBJ2-7; V gene: TRBV5-1; D gene: -
CDR3 DNA: TGTGCCAGCAGTGAAGCTTGGGGGGCTAACTATGGCTACACCTTC; CDR3 protein: CASSEAWGANYGYTF; clone size: few; J gene: TRBJ1-2; V gene: TRBV6-1; D gene: -
CDR3 DNA: TGTGCCAGCAGCTTCGACCGACAGGCGAGCACAGATACGCAGTATTTT; CDR3 protein: CASSFDRQASTDTQYF; clone size: -; J gene: TRBJ2-3; V gene: TRBV5-6; D gene: -
CDR3 DNA: TGTGCCAGCAGTGAAGGCCCTAATTACAATGAGCAGTTCTTC; CDR3 protein: CASSEGPNYNEQFF; clone size: few; J gene: TRBJ2-1; V gene: TRBV6-1; D gene: -
CDR3 DNA: TGTGCCAGCAGCTTAGTCCCCGGGGGGCAGGGTACAGATACGCAGTATTTT; CDR3 protein: CASSLVPGGQGTDTQYF; clone size: few; J gene: TRBJ2-3; V gene: TRBV5-4; D gene: -
CDR3 DNA: TGTGCCAGCAGCTTAGCGCCAGGCGGGCGACCTGAAGCTTTCTTT; CDR3 protein: CASSLAPGGRPEAFF; clone size: -; J gene: TRBJ1-1; V gene: TRBV7-9; D gene: -
CDR3 DNA: TGTGCCACCAGCAGAGATGCGGGCACAGATACGCAGTATTTT; CDR3 protein: CATSRDAGTDTQYF; clone size: few; J gene: TRBJ2-3; V gene: TRBV15; D gene: -
CDR3 DNA: TGTGCCAGCAGCCCAGGACAGGGGGTATATGGCTACACCTTC; CDR3 protein: CASSPGQGVYGYTF; clone size: few; J gene: TRBJ1-2; V gene: TRBV7-9; D gene: TRBD1
CDR3 DNA: TGCAGTGCTCCGAGTTCAAGCAATCAGCCCCAGCATTTT; CDR3 protein: CSAPSSSNQPQHF; clone size: -; J gene: TRBJ1-5; V gene: TRBV20-1; D gene: -
CDR3 DNA: TGCAGTGCTTCGGGGGGGAGGCAAGAGACCCAGTACTTC; CDR3 protein: CSASGGRQETQYF; clone size: -; J gene: TRBJ2-5; V gene: TRBV20-1; D gene: TRBD2
CDR3 DNA: TGTGCCAGCAGTGAAGCTTTGCGTGCAGAGACCCAGTACTTC; CDR3 protein: CASSEALRAETQYF; clone size: -; J gene: TRBJ2-5; V gene: TRBV6-1; D gene: -
CDR3 DNA: TGTGCCAGCAGCCAAGTCCCAACTAGAAGCACAGATACGCAGTATTTT; CDR3 protein: CASSQVPTRSTDTQYF; clone size: many; J gene: TRBJ2-3; V gene: TRBV3-1; D gene: -
CDR3 DNA: TGTGCCAGCTCAGGGGCCAGGGAGACCCAGTACTTC; CDR3 protein: CASSGARETQYF; clone size: -; J gene: TRBJ2-5; V gene: TRBV12-3/TRBV12-4; D gene: -
CDR3 DNA: TGCAGTGTTGTGGGACGGACCTACGAGCAGTACTTC; CDR3 protein: CSVVGRTYEQYF; clone size: few; J gene: TRBJ2-7; V gene: TRBV20-1; D gene: -
CDR3 DNA: TGTGCCAGCAGCTTAGGAGCGGGGGGAAAAGCCGGGGAGCGGTTTTTT; CDR3 protein: CASSLGAGGKAGERFF; clone size: -; J gene: TRBJ2-2; V gene: TRBV7-3; D gene: TRBD2
CDR3 DNA: TGCGCCAGCAGCCCCGGGGTTTGGCCCCTTGACACTGAAGCTTTCTTT; CDR3 protein: CASSPGVWPLDTEAFF; clone size: few; J gene: TRBJ1-1; V gene: TRBV4-1; D gene: -
CDR3 DNA: TGTGCCAGCAGCCAAGATGCCCGGGCTTATGGCTACACCTTC; CDR3 protein: CASSQDARAYGYTF; clone size: -; J gene: TRBJ1-2; V gene: TRBV14; D gene: -
CDR3 DNA: TGTGCCAGCAGCCGCAGGGGCCACGAGCAGTACTTC; CDR3 protein: CASSRRGHEQYF; clone size: many; J gene: TRBJ2-7; V gene: TRBV12-3/TRBV12-4; D gene: -
CDR3 DNA: TGTGCCAGCAGCGGAGACAGGGGCCCAATCTCCTACGAGCAGTACTTC; CDR3 protein: CASSGDRGPISYEQYF; clone size: -; J gene: TRBJ2-7; V gene: TRBV7-9; D gene: TRBD1
CDR3 DNA: TGTGCCAGCAGTATCAGAGAAACTAGCACAGATACGCAGTATTTT; CDR3 protein: CASSIRETSTDTQYF; clone size: many; J gene: TRBJ2-3; V gene: TRBV2; D gene: -
CDR3 DNA: TGTGCCAGCACCGGGCAGGAGGGGGAAAAACTGTTTTTT; CDR3 protein: CASTGQEGEKLFF; clone size: few; J gene: TRBJ1-4; V gene: TRBV6-1; D gene: -
CDR3 DNA: TGTGCCAGCAGTTTATCTTTGGGGGGGACAGGGAGCCAGCCCCAGCATTTT; CDR3 protein: CASSLSLGGTGSQPQHF; clone size: -; J gene: TRBJ1-5; V gene: TRBV12-3/TRBV12-4; D gene: TRBD1
CDR3 DNA: TGTGCCAGCAGTTATTTTGAAGGGGCTGGGACTGAAGCTTTCTTT; CDR3 protein: CASSYFEGAGTEAFF; clone size: few; J gene: TRBJ1-1; V gene: TRBV6-5; D gene: -
CDR3 DNA: TGCAGCGCTACCAGGGGGGGGGGAGCTTTCTTT; CDR3 protein: CSATRGGGAFF; clone size: -; J gene: TRBJ1-1; V gene: TRBV20-1; D gene: TRBD1
CDR3 DNA: TGTGCCAGCAGCCCCGATCTATTAGGGGGGGGCCAAGAGACCCAGTACTTC; CDR3 protein: CASSPDLLGGGQETQYF; clone size: -; J gene: TRBJ2-5; V gene: TRBV12-3/TRBV12-4; D gene: -
CDR3 DNA: TGCAGTGCTAGTGACCTTAGGGCAGAAGATACGCAGTATTTT; CDR3 protein: CSASDLRAEDTQYF; clone size: -; J gene: TRBJ2-3; V gene: TRBV20-1; D gene: -
CDR3 DNA: TGTGCCAGCAGCACCACCCCGGGACAGGGGTCTGAGGAGCAGTTCTTC; CDR3 protein: CASSTTPGQGSEEQFF; clone size: -; J gene: TRBJ2-1; V gene: TRBV7-9; D gene: TRBD1
CDR3 DNA: TGCAGTGCTAGTCGCGGCTCTGGGGCCAACGTCCTGACTTTC; CDR3 protein: CSASRGSGANVLTF; clone size: few; J gene: TRBJ2-6; V gene: TRBV20-1; D gene: -